The 8 T cell receptor beta chains below all came from one sample that was sequenced in a study of blood T cell repertoires in COVID-19. The repertoire was sequenced with immunoSEQ multiplex PCR; TCRdb's copy has only in-frame clones and lacks some. The data show 190,000 or so clones, around 86% seen once. Sequencing used PBMCs or T cells enriched from blood (not recorded which). These receptors originate from a young woman who had recovered from COVID-19.

The genes are TRBV6-5 and TRBJ2-5; D is possibly TRBD2 (6 bases). V shed 4 bases and J shed 2 bases, with 8 bases lying between them. Germline-derived CDR1 and CDR2 are MNHEY and SVGAGI. The CDR3 extends over 13 amino acids. The CDR3 reads CASSFGTQETQYF. CDR3 nucleotides: TGTGCCAGCAGTTTCGGGACTCAAGAGACCCAGTACTTC.

This clone is a singleton in its sample. The chain carries TRBV6-4 and TRBJ2-1, with 7 bases identical to TRBD2. Germline V gene sequence: CDR1 MRHNA, CDR2 SNTAGT. This CDR3 region has 15 residues. With V trimmed by 3 bases and J by 8 bases, 10 bases remained unmatched. This chain's CDR3 is CASSEGPGGVDEQFF. DNA for the CDR3: TGTGCCAGCAGTGAGGGCCCGGGAGGCGTGGATGAGCAGTTCTTC.

As DNA, the CDR3 is TGTGCCAGCAGCCAAGAAACCCCCGCCGGGGGGTTTTACAATGAGCAGTTCTTC. It encodes CASSQETPAGGFYNEQFF. This chain links TRBV4-2 with TRBJ2-1; 7 positions agree with TRBD2. J lost 4 bases, V lost 0 bases, and 12 bases had no gene match. Germline-derived CDR1 and CDR2 are LGHNA and YNFKEQ. The CDR3 consists of 18 residues.

V gene TRBV5-1 combines with J gene TRBJ2-1; no definite D call. Germline V gene sequence: CDR1 SGHRS, CDR2 YFSETQ. V shed 3 bases and J shed 5 bases, with 18 bases lying between them. This CDR3 region has 16 residues. CDR3 nucleotide sequence: TGCGCCAGCAGCTCGAGAGCACCCCAAGTTAACAATGAGCAGTTCTTC. Protein sequence: CASSSRAPQVNNEQFF.

The chain joins TRBV7-9 to TRBJ2-5; TRBD2 agrees at 12 bases. Germline V gives CDR1 SEHNR, CDR2 FQNEAQ (reference sequence). V shed 5 bases, J shed 5 bases, and the junction held 3 bases outside the gene matches. The CDR3 covers 14 residues. The CDR3 spells CASSPGLAGETQYF. In DNA form, the CDR3 reads TGTGCCAGCAGCCCGGGACTAGCGGGCGAGACCCAGTACTTC. Combining the CDR3 with reference TRBV7-9 and TRBJ2-5 gives the whole variable domain DTGVSQNPRHKITKRGQNVTFRCDPISEHNRLYWYRQTLGQGPEFLTYFQNEAQLEKSRLLSDRFSAERPKGSFSTLEIQRTEQGDSAMYLCASSPGLAGETQYFGPGTRLLVL.

The CDR3: CARGTGCNGELFF. CDR3 DNA sequence: TGTGCCAGGGGGACAGGGTGTAACGGGGAGCTGTTTTTT. The gene calls are TRBV7-5 and TRBJ2-2; TRBD1 is the table's D call, not checked against the DNA. TRBV7-5 is a pseudogene. CDR3 length: 13 amino acids.

The chain carries TRBV5-6 and TRBJ1-1; D is unresolved. The CDR3 extends over 14 amino acids. With 4 bases removed from V and 0 bases from J, the gap between germline ends came to 10 bases. Germline-derived CDR1 and CDR2 are SGHDT and YYEEEE. CDR3 protein: CASSRRTVNTEAFF. The CDR3 DNA reads TGTGCCAGCAGCCGTCGGACTGTGAACACTGAAGCTTTCTTT.

This clone came up a few times. The genes are TRBV24-1 and TRBJ2-7; TRBD1 might be the D (6 bases). CDR1 and CDR2 (germline): KGHDR, SFDVKD. There are 19 residues in the CDR3. V shed 4 bases and J shed 2 bases, with 26 bases lying between them. This CDR3 reads CATSDLQGFRDHPPYEQYF. The CDR3 nucleotides are TGTGCCACCAGTGACCTACAGGGATTCCGGGACCACCCCCCCTACGAGCAGTACTTC.